Reported below is one TCR beta chain. TCRdb keeps only in-frame clones here, not all; method: immunoSEQ multiplex PCR. This table holds some 350,000 clones, over 70% found once. This sample is drawn from a study of blood T cell repertoires in COVID-19. V gave up 7 bases and J gave up 7 bases, with 13 bases separating them. The CDR3 has 13 amino acids. From germline, CDR1 is WSHSY and CDR2 SAAADI. Sequences were obtained from peripheral blood. The chain carries TRBV10-2 and TRBJ1-4; tentatively, D is TRBD1 (5 bases). The receptor was derived from a man aged 25 to 40 with active or convalescent COVID-19. The CDR3 nucleotides read TGCGCCAGCACCAGCGGGGGTGGTGAAAAACTGTTTTTT. As protein: CASTSGGGEKLFF.